This entry concerns a single T cell receptor (beta chain). Its antigen is unidentified. The method was immunoSEQ multiplex PCR; TCRdb's version includes in-frame clones alone and lacks a portion of them. The table has 50,000 to 75,000 clones, 96% seen once. The data originate from a study of siplizumab effects on memory and regulatory T cells. Study-level findings and limits: An assignable phenotype, naive or memory, was missing from roughly 78-96% of proliferating CD4+ or CD8+ clones. It was never confirmed that proliferating Tregs from siplizumab cultures were suppressive. Where siplizumab was present, mappable alloreactive CD4+ clones averaged about 70% Treg-derived, compared with 25% to 30% in controls.

Trimming at V came to 6 bases and at J to 3 bases, leaving 3 bases not matched to a gene. The germline V gene has CDR1 LNHDA and CDR2 SQIVND (reference sequence). This CDR3 comprises 14 residues. Donor pairs, a few in total, had unstimulated naive, memory, effector memory and TEMRA subsets sequenced. The receptor's source is a human donor in good health. The V and J genes are TRBV19 and TRBJ2-5, with 11 bases lining up with TRBD2. The sequenced sample was naive CD8+ T cells sorted from blood. Written as DNA, the CDR3 is TGTGCCAGTAGGAGACTAGCGGGGAAAGAGACCCAGTACTTC. It codes for CASRRLAGKETQYF.